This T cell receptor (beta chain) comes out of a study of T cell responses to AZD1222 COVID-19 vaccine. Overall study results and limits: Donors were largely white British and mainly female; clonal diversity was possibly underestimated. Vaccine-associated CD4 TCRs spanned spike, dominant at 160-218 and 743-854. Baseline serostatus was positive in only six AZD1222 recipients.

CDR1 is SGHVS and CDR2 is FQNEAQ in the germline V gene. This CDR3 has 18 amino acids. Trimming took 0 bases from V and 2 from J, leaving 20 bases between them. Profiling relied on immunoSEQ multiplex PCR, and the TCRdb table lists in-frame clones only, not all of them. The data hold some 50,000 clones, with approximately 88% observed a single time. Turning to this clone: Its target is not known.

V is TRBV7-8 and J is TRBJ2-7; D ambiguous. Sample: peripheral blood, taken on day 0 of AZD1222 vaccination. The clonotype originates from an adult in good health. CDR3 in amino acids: CASSLAAGPSILPYEQYF. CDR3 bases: TGTGCCAGCAGCTTAGCGGCAGGCCCATCGATCCTTCCCTACGAGCAGTACTTC.